Following are 18 T cell receptor beta chains from one sample sequenced in a study of T-cell reconstitution after alpha-beta-depleted transplantation in children. TCRbeta library construction was performed incorporating unique molecular identifiers. TCRdb ran MiXCR on the PCR reads and lists one entry per CDR3 protein. The table includes hundreds of thousands of distinct CDR3 sequences, 10% detected once. The sequenced sample was PBMCs from the stem cell graft donor, obtained from the stem cell graft. Receptors were obtained from a human donor who donated a stem cell graft to a child with acute myeloid leukemia.

This clonotype was seen only once. J is TRBJ1-2 and V is TRBV30; no clear D gene. V lost 0 bases, J lost 4 bases, and 9 bases lay in between. From germline, CDR1 is GTSNPN and CDR2 SVGIG (reference sequence). CDR3 length: 13 amino acids. CDR3 DNA: TGTGCCTGGAGTGTACAAGGGAGCTATGGCTACACCTTC. It encodes CAWSVQGSYGYTF.

This clonotype occurred a few times. The V gene is TRBV13, the J gene TRBJ1-1; D remains unclear. V lost 1 base and J lost 7, with 10 bases in between. This CDR3 has 13 amino acids. Germline CDR1 reads PRHDT; CDR2 reads FYEKMQ (reference sequence). The CDR3 here is CASSLEGLVEAFF. In DNA form, the CDR3 reads TGTGCCAGCAGCTTAGAGGGATTGGTTGAAGCTTTCTTT.

This clonotype was counted many times. CDR3 sequence: CATSDFGGRNTDTQYF. In nucleotides, the CDR3 is TGTGCCACCAGTGATTTTGGCGGGAGGAACACAGATACGCAGTATTTT. J is TRBJ2-3 and V is TRBV24-1; 8 nucleotides agree with TRBD2. Germline V CDR1 and CDR2: KGHDR, SFDVKD. The CDR3 runs 16 residues. The trim removed 1 base at V and 2 bases at J, leaving 4 bases unmatched.

Only a few counts were recorded for this clonotype. The chain's CDR3 is CASSPLYHTGELFF. Written as DNA, the CDR3 is TGCGCCAGCAGCCCACTCTACCACACCGGGGAGCTGTTTTTT. V is TRBV4-3 and J is TRBJ2-2; D not certain. V was shortened by 4 bases and J by 3 bases, with 9 bases between the two germline ends. The CDR3 is made up of 14 amino acids. Per the germline V gene, CDR1 is LGHNA and CDR2 is YSLEER.

This clonotype appeared a few times. The chain combines TRBV29-1 with TRBJ2-5, with TRBD1 as a possible D gene (5 bases). The CDR3 covers 12 residues. The V gene's germline CDR1 is SQVTM and CDR2 ANQGSEA. CDR3 sequence reads: CSAGHLQETQYF. The CDR3 DNA sequence: TGCAGTGCCGGACACCTACAAGAGACCCAGTACTTC. Full variable domain (missing parts from reference TRBV29-1 and TRBJ2-5): SAVISQKPSRDICQRGTSLTIQCQVDSQVTMMFWYRQQPGQSLTLIATANQGSEATYESGFVIDKFPISRPNLTFSTLTVSNMSPEDSSIYLCSAGHLQETQYFGPGTRLLVL.

The chain recombines TRBV5-6 with TRBJ2-6; D uncertain. The germline V and J ends were trimmed by 3 bases and 2 bases, with 9 bases remaining between them. CDR1 and CDR2 (germline): SGHDT, YYEEEE. The CDR3 is 15 residues long. CDR3 nucleotide sequence: TGTGCCAGCAGCTGGAGCCGGGCTGGGGCCAACGTCCTGACTTTC. This encodes CASSWSRAGANVLTF.

This clonotype has a handful of counts. The V and J genes are TRBV7-2 and TRBJ2-1; the match to TRBD2 covers 7 bases. V was pared by 6 bases and J by 6 bases, with 8 bases of the junction left unmatched. The CDR3 sequence is 14 residues long. The germline V gene encodes CDR1 SGHTA and CDR2 FQGNSA. This CDR3 is CASSPWGRGNEQFF. CDR3 DNA sequence: TGTGCCAGCAGTCCCTGGGGGAGGGGCAATGAGCAGTTCTTC. Complete variable domain (other parts from reference TRBV7-2 and TRBJ2-1): GAGVSQSPSNKVTEKGKDVELRCDPISGHTALYWYRQSLGQGLEFLIYFQGNSAPDKSGLPSDRFSAERTGGSVSTLTIQRTQQEDSAVYLCASSPWGRGNEQFFGPGTRLTVL.

The V call is TRBV6-2 or TRBV6-3, the J call TRBJ2-4, with 8 bases fitting TRBD2. V shed 6 bases, J shed 8 bases, and the junction held 0 bases outside the gene matches. The CDR3 loop spans 11 amino acids. CDR1 MNHEY and CDR2 SVGEGT come from the germline V gene. The CDR3 loop reads CASRTSDIQYF. CDR3 bases: TGTGCCAGCAGGACTAGCGACATTCAGTACTTC.

This clonotype was observed a handful of times. The chain uses TRBV5-1 and TRBJ2-1; 10 bases agree with TRBD2. Per germline, CDR1 SGHRS and CDR2 YFSETQ. This CDR3 contains 15 residues. With V trimmed by 6 bases and J by 1 base, 4 bases remained unmatched. CDR3 amino acids: CASKMTSGSYNEQFF. The DNA of the CDR3 is TGCGCCAGCAAAATGACTAGCGGGTCCTACAATGAGCAGTTCTTC.

V is TRBV7-9 and J is TRBJ2-7; 11 nucleotides line up with TRBD2. CDR1 is SEHNR, CDR2 FQNEAQ, per germline (reference sequence). This CDR3 has 17 residues. With V trimmed by 5 bases and J by 5 bases, 14 bases remained unmatched. The CDR3 reads CASSTGLAGGPWDEQYF. CDR3 coding DNA: TGTGCCAGCAGCACCGGGCTAGCGGGAGGCCCTTGGGACGAGCAGTACTTC.

This clonotype was picked up a small number of times. The CDR3 coding sequence is TGTGCCAGTAGTAGTAGACCCCCAGATGAGCAGTTCTTC. Translating gives CASSSRPPDEQFF. The chain carries TRBV19 and TRBJ2-1; D unresolved. CDR3 size: 13 residues. The germline V gene encodes CDR1 LNHDA and CDR2 SQIVND (reference sequence). Trimming took 4 bases from V and 8 from J, leaving 12 bases between them.

The chain employs TRBV20-1 and TRBJ1-6; D may be TRBD1 (5 bases). V was pared by 1 base and J by 7 bases, with 11 bases between. Germline assignment: CDR1 DFQATT and CDR2 SNEGSKA (reference sequence). The CDR3 is 14 amino acids. CDR3 loop: CSARGREGNSPLHF. CDR3 nucleotides: TGCAGTGCTAGAGGTAGGGAGGGGAATTCACCCCTCCACTTT.

This clonotype was observed many times. V usage is TRBV25-1 and J usage is TRBJ2-5, with D possibly being TRBD2 (6 bases). V lost 4 bases, J lost 9 bases, and 12 bases lay in between. This CDR3 comprises 12 residues. Germline-derived CDR1 and CDR2 are MGHDK and SYGVNS. In DNA, the CDR3 is TGTGCCAGCAGTGTTCCGGGACTCCCCCAGTACTTC. The encoded protein is CASSVPGLPQYF.

This clonotype has ten or more counts. The chain joins TRBV20-1 to TRBJ2-7, with D possibly matching TRBD1 (6 bases). CDR3 length: 13 residues. Between the trimmed V and J ends, which lost 5 bases and 0 bases, there was a span of 11 bases. Germline lookup yields CDR1 DFQATT and CDR2 SNEGSKA (reference sequence). The CDR3: CSALTGLSYEQYF. In nucleotides, the CDR3 is TGCAGTGCTTTGACAGGTCTCTCCTACGAGCAGTACTTC.

The table lists this clonotype with many counts. This rearrangement joins TRBV12-3 or TRBV12-4 to TRBJ1-5, with TRBD1 matching 7 bases. This CDR3 spans 15 amino acids. The junction had 8 bases not matched to a gene; V was cut back by 7 bases and J by 2 bases. The CDR3 loop is CASKFEGAGNQPQHF. The CDR3 coding sequence is TGTGCCAGCAAGTTCGAGGGGGCGGGCAATCAGCCCCAGCATTTT.

V usage is TRBV29-1 and J usage is TRBJ1-2; TRBD1 matches 7 bases. Germline V gene sequence: CDR1 SQVTM, CDR2 ANQGSEA. The J segment lost 2 bases and the V segment lost 7 bases, leaving 13 bases of the junction unmatched. The CDR3 runs to 15 residues. This CDR3 reads CSASLGTGVNYGYTF. The CDR3 DNA reads TGCAGCGCTTCGTTGGGAACAGGGGTAAACTATGGCTACACCTTC. Variable domain in full (rest from reference TRBV29-1 and TRBJ1-2): SAVISQKPSRDICQRGTSLTIQCQVDSQVTMMFWYRQQPGQSLTLIATANQGSEATYESGFVIDKFPISRPNLTFSTLTVSNMSPEDSSIYLCSASLGTGVNYGYTFGSGTRLTVV.

This clonotype was detected a few times. This sequence joins TRBV7-2 and TRBJ2-1; D might be TRBD2 (6 bases). Trimming stripped 1 base from V and 8 bases from J, with 12 bases between. CDR3 size: 14 residues. Per the germline V gene, CDR1 is SGHTA and CDR2 is FQGNSA. Written as DNA, the CDR3 is TGTGCCAGCAGCTTAGGTTGGACTATCGATGAGCAGTTCTTC. Encoded protein: CASSLGWTIDEQFF.

This clonotype has just a few counts. CDR3: CSMTSGSYEQYF. The CDR3 DNA reads as TGCAGCATGACTAGCGGGAGCTACGAGCAGTACTTC. The rearrangement uses TRBV29-1 and TRBJ2-7; TRBD2 agrees at 12 bases. Germline V gene sequence: CDR1 SQVTM, CDR2 ANQGSEA. The CDR3 length is 12 residues. Germline trimming cut 8 bases from V and 3 bases from J; bases unmatched to any gene: 2.